This TCR beta chain appears in the sequencing data of a study of T-cell memory formation after mild COVID-19. The wider study: The TCR clusters were mostly specific to one donor. Study-wide results and limits: There was a balanced CD4/CD8 profile in clones contracting day 15 to 85, and later expanders leaned CD4+. The study found contracting CD4+ clones mainly in CM and EM and contracting CD8+ clones in EMRA.

TCRdb fed the 5' RACE reads into MiXCR, producing one record per CDR3 protein. The sample lists 190,000 or so distinct CDR3 sequences; around 25% were seen once. This clonotype was picked up a small number of times. Its antigen is not known. The material sequenced was PBMCs or a T cell subset sorted from them (not recorded which). The receptor was isolated from an adult woman who had mild COVID-19 (a few samples of this study predate the infection). Cell type and time point are not known.

CDR3 sequence (DNA): TGTGCCTGGAGTGTACGCTCTTTTGCGGGAGCGGGCAATGAGCAGTTCTTC. Encoded protein: CAWSVRSFAGAGNEQFF. This chain connects TRBV30 to TRBJ2-1; 7 bases map to TRBD2. Germline V gene sequence: CDR1 GTSNPN, CDR2 SVGIG (reference sequence). The trim removed 0 bases at V and 6 bases at J, leaving 14 bases unmatched. This CDR3 is built from 17 residues.